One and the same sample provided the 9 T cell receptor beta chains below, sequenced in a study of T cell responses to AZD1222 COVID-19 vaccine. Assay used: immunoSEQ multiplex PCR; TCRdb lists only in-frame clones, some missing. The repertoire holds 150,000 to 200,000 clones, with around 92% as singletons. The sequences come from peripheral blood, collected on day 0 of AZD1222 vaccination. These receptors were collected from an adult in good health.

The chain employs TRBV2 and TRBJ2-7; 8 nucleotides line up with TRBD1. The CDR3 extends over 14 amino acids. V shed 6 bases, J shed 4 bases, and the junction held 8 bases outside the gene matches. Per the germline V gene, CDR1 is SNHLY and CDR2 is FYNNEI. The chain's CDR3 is CASRRTGRRYEQYF. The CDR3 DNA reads TGTGCCAGCAGGAGGACAGGGCGGAGATACGAGCAGTACTTC.

In DNA, the CDR3 is TGCGCCAGCAGCGTAGACGGCATGAACACCGGGGAGCTGTTTTTT. Its protein is CASSVDGMNTGELFF. This rearrangement joins TRBV5-1 to TRBJ2-2, with D hard to call. The CDR3 contains 15 residues. The V gene's germline CDR1 is SGHRS and CDR2 YFSETQ. V was clipped by 4 bases and J by 1 base, with 11 bases between them.

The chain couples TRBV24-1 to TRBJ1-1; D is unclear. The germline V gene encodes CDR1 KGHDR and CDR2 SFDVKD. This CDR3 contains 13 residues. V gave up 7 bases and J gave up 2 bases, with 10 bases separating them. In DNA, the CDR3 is TGTGCCACCAGAGGTTCTGCCAACACTGAAGCTTTCTTT. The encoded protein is CATRGSANTEAFF.

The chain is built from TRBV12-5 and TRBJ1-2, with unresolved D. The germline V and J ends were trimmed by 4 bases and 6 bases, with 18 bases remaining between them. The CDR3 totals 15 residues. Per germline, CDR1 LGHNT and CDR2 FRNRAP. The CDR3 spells CASGSFPGRENGYTF. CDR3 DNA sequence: TGTGCTAGTGGTTCGTTCCCAGGACGGGAGAATGGCTACACCTTC.

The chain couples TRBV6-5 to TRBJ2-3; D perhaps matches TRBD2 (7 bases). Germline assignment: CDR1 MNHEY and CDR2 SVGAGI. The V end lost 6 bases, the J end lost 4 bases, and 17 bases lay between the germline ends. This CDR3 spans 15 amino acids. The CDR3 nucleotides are TGTGCCAGCAGCGCGATGGGGGGGCTGGCAGATACGCAGTATTTT. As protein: CASSAMGGLADTQYF.

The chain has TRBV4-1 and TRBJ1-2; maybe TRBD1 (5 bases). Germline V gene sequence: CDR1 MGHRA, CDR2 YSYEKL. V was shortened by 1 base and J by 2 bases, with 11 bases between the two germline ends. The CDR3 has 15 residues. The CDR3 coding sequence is TGCGCCAGCAGCCAAGTGGGGGGAAGCAACTATGGCTACACCTTC. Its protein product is CASSQVGGSNYGYTF.

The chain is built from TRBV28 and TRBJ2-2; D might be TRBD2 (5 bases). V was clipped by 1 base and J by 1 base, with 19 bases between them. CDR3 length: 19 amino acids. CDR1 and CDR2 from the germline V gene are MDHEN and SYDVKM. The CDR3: CASSLLTFGRSGNTGELFF. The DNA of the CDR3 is TGTGCCAGCAGTTTATTAACTTTCGGTCGGAGCGGGAACACCGGGGAGCTGTTTTTT.

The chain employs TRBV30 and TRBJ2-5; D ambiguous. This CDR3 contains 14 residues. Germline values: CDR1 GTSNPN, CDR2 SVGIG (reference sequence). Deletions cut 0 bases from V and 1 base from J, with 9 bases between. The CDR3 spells CAWSVRTIQETQYF. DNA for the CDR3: TGTGCCTGGAGTGTACGCACAATCCAAGAGACCCAGTACTTC.

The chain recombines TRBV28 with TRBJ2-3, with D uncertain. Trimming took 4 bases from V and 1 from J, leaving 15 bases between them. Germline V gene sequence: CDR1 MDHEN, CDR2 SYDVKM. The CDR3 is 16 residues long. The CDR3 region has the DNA TGTGCCAGCAGTTCGATTGGAAGGGCTGGCACAGATACGCAGTATTTT. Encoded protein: CASSSIGRAGTDTQYF.